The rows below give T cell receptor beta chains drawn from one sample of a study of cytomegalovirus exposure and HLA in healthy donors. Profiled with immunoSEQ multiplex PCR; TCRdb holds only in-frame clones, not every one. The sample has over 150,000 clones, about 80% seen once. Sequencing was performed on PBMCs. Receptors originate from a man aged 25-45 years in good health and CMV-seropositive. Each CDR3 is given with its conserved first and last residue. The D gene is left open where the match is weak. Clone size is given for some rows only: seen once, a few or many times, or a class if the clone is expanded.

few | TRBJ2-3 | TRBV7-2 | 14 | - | CASSFQQERNTQYF | TGTGCCAGCAGCTTCCAACAGGAACGGAATACGCAGTATTTT
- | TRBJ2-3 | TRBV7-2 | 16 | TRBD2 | CASSPGLAGGGDTQYF | TGTGCCAGCAGCCCAGGACTAGCGGGGGGCGGAGATACGCAGTATTTT
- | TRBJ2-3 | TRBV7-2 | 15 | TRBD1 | CASSLGDRSTDTQYF | TGTGCCAGCAGCTTAGGGGACAGGAGCACAGATACGCAGTATTTT
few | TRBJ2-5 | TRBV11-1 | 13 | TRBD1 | CASSATGQETQYF | TGTGCCAGCAGCGCGACAGGGCAAGAGACCCAGTACTTC
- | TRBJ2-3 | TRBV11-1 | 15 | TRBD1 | CASSRQGSRADTQYF | TGTGCCAGCAGCCGACAGGGTTCGAGGGCAGATACGCAGTATTTT
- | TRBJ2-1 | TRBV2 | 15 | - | CASSVRPRHYDEQFF | TGTGCCAGCAGTGTCCGGCCCCGGCACTACGATGAGCAGTTCTTC
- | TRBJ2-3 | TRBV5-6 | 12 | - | CASSLVLDTQYF | TGTGCCAGCAGCCTTGTATTAGATACGCAGTATTTT
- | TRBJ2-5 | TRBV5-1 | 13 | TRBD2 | CASGAGGQETQYF | TGCGCCAGCGGAGCGGGGGGCCAGGAGACCCAGTACTTC
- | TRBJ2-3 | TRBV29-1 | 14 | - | CSVEGAVNTDTQYF | TGCAGCGTTGAAGGGGCAGTTAACACAGATACGCAGTATTTT
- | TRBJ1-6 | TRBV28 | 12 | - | CASTDSRSPLHF | TGTGCCAGCACGGACAGTCGTTCACCCCTCCACTTT
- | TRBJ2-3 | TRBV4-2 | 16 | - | CASSQVGAEGGDTQYF | TGTGCCAGCAGCCAAGTCGGGGCAGAAGGGGGAGATACGCAGTATTTT
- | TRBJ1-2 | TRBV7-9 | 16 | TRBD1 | CASSLTGQGPNYGYTF | TGTGCCAGCAGCTTAACGGGACAGGGCCCTAACTATGGCTACACCTTC
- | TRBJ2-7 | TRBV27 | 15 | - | CASSLSSGISYEQYF | TGTGCCAGCAGTTTATCGTCAGGGATCTCCTACGAGCAGTACTTC
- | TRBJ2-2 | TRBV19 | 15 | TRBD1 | CASRKDRVNTGELFF | TGTGCCAGTAGAAAGGACAGGGTGAACACCGGGGAGCTGTTTTTT
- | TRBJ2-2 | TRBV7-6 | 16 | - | CASSLEAAGGPGELFF | TGTGCCAGCAGCTTAGAGGCTGCAGGGGGGCCCGGGGAGCTGTTTTTT
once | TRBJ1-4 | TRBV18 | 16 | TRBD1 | CASSPDSWAGGEKLFF | TGTGCCAGCTCACCAGATTCTTGGGCAGGGGGTGAAAAACTGTTTTTT
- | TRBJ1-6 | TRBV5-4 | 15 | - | CAMAETGSYNSPLHF | TGTGCCATGGCCGAGACGGGCTCCTATAATTCACCCCTCCACTTT
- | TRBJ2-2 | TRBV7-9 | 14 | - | CASSQSQGSGELFF | TGTGCCAGCAGCCAAAGCCAGGGATCAGGGGAGCTGTTTTTT
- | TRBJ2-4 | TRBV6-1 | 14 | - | CASVRGEAKNIQYF | TGTGCCAGCGTCCGGGGTGAAGCCAAAAACATTCAGTACTTC
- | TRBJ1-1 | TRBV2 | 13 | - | CASSSGLNTEAFF | TGTGCCAGCAGTTCAGGGTTGAACACTGAAGCTTTCTTT
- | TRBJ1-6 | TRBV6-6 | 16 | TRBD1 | CASRYLGTGSESPLHF | TGTGCCAGCAGGTACCTCGGGACAGGGAGCGAATCACCCCTCCACTTT
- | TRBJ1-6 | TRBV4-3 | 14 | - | CASSQDRDNSPLHF | TGCGCCAGCAGCCAAGACAGGGATAATTCACCCCTCCACTTT
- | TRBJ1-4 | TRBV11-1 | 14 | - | CASSLAGHNEKLFF | TGTGCCAGCAGCTTAGCGGGACACAATGAAAAACTGTTTTTT